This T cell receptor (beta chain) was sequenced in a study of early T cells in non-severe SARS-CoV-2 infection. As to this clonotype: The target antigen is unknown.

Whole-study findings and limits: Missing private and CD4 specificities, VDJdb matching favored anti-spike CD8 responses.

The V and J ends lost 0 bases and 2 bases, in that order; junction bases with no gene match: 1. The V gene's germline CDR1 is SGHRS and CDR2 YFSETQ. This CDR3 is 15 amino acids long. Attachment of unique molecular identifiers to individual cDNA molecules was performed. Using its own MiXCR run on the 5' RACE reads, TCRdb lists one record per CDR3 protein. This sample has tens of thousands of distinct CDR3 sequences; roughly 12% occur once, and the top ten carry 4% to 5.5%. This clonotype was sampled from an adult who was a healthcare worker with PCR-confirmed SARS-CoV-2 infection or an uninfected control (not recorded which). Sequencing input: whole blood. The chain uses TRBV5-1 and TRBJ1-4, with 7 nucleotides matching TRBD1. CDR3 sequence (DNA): TGCGCCAGCAGCTTGGAGGGACAGACTAATGAAAAACTGTTTTTT. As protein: CASSLEGQTNEKLFF.